The 28 T cell receptor beta chains below come from one sample, sequenced in a study of cytomegalovirus exposure and HLA in healthy donors. The PCR had 60 Vbeta and 13 Jbeta primers. Assay: immunoSEQ multiplex PCR; the TCRdb copy retains only in-frame clones and omits some. The table has roughly 150,000 clones, about 83% seen once. The sequencing sample was made of PBMCs. Every receptor here comes from a man aged 35 to 55 in good health and CMV-seropositive.

The rearrangement joins TRBV7-6 to TRBJ2-7, with a tentative D call TRBD2 (6 bases). V lost 2 bases and J lost 7, with 9 bases in between. Per the germline V gene, CDR1 is SGHVS and CDR2 is FNYEAQ. The CDR3 covers 12 residues. The CDR3 here is CASSLNAGEQYF. DNA of the CDR3: TGTGCCAGCAGCTTAAATGCGGGAGAGCAGTACTTC.

The V call is TRBV6-5, the J call TRBJ2-1, with TRBD1 matching over 7 bases. CDR3 length: 15 amino acids. Looked up from germline, CDR1 is MNHEY and CDR2 is SVGAGI. J lost 8 bases, V lost 6 bases, and 13 bases had no gene match. CDR3 nucleotides: TGTGCCAGCAGCTCGCGGGCAGGGGGAGAAGATGAGCAGTTCTTC. Translating it yields CASSSRAGGEDEQFF.

V usage is TRBV19 and J usage is TRBJ1-3; the D gene is possibly TRBD1 (6 bases). The CDR3 totals 14 residues. V was pared by 9 bases and J by 0 bases, with 12 bases between. CDR1 is LNHDA and CDR2 is SQIVND in the germline V gene (reference sequence). Written as DNA, the CDR3 is TGTGCCAGCAAAGACAGGAACTCTGGAAACACCATATATTTT. It is translated as CASKDRNSGNTIYF.

The chain couples TRBV28 to TRBJ1-5; D unresolved. This CDR3 region has 13 residues. Germline V gene data show CDR1 as MDHEN and CDR2 as SYDVKM. V lost 4 bases, J lost 11 bases, and 15 bases lay in between. The CDR3 loop reads CASSSVRDVSQHF. The CDR3 DNA follows: TGTGCCAGCAGTTCCGTCCGAGATGTGTCCCAGCATTTT.

The chain links TRBV5-1 to TRBJ2-7; 8 bases are shared with TRBD1. The CDR3 extends over 17 amino acids. The junction had 15 bases not matched to a gene; V was cut back by 3 bases and J by 4 bases. Germline V gene lookup returns CDR1 SGHRS and CDR2 YFSETQ. The CDR3 DNA sequence: TGCGCCAGCAGCTCATCCACAGGGGGTCATCCGGTTTACGAGCAGTACTTC. It yields the protein CASSSSTGGHPVYEQYF. Based on the CDR3 plus reference TRBV5-1 and TRBJ2-7, the full variable domain is KAGVTQTPRYLIKTRGQQVTLSCSPISGHRSVSWYQQTPGQGLQFLFEYFSETQRNKGNFPGRFSGRQFSNSRSEMNVSTLELGDSALYLCASSSSTGGHPVYEQYFGPGTRLTVT.

The chain is built from TRBV30 and TRBJ1-5; TRBD1 matches at 7 bases. The CDR3 consists of 16 residues. CDR1 and CDR2 from the germline V gene are GTSNPN and SVGIG (reference sequence). Trimming took 8 bases from V and 6 from J; bases not matched to a gene: 19. As DNA, the CDR3 is TGTGCCCGGGAGAGGGGAGACAGGGTGTGTGCTCAGCCCCAGCATTTT. Translated, it gives CARERGDRVCAQPQHF.

This rearrangement joins TRBV25-1 to TRBJ2-1; 7 bases agree with TRBD2. The CDR3 spans 12 residues. V lost 10 bases, J lost 9 bases, and 9 bases stayed unmatched. Germline V CDR1 and CDR2: MGHDK, SYGVNS. The CDR3 nucleotides read TGTGCCATCAGGACTAGGCGGGGTGAGCAGTTCTTC. Residues: CAIRTRRGEQFF.

The rearrangement uses TRBV19 and TRBJ1-1, with 7 bases lining up with TRBD1. In germline, CDR1 is LNHDA, CDR2 SQIVND (reference sequence). With V trimmed by 5 bases and J by 0 bases, 15 bases remained unmatched. The CDR3 loop spans 18 amino acids. This chain's CDR3 is CASSPPRGQHIMNTEAFF. The CDR3 DNA reads TGTGCCAGTAGTCCCCCGCGGGGACAGCATATAATGAACACTGAAGCTTTCTTT.

This chain connects TRBV7-2 to TRBJ2-3; a weak D match, TRBD2 (5 bases). This CDR3 has 16 residues. The germline gives CDR1 SGHTA, CDR2 FQGNSA. Trimming cost V 1 base and J 3 bases, with 14 bases left between them. Written as DNA, the CDR3 is TGTGCCAGCAGCTTAGGGGCCAGGAGCGGAACAGATACGCAGTATTTT. Protein: CASSLGARSGTDTQYF. Complete variable domain (other parts from reference TRBV7-2 and TRBJ2-3): GAGVSQSPSNKVTEKGKDVELRCDPISGHTALYWYRQSLGQGLEFLIYFQGNSAPDKSGLPSDRFSAERTGGSVSTLTIQRTQQEDSAVYLCASSLGARSGTDTQYFGPGTRLTVL.

The chain has TRBV19 and TRBJ1-1; D not certain. V gave up 5 bases and J gave up 1 base, with 5 bases separating them. CDR1 LNHDA and CDR2 SQIVND come from the germline V gene (reference sequence). CDR3 length: 12 residues. The CDR3 nucleotides are TGTGCCAGTAGTCCGTGGAACACTGAAGCTTTCTTT. Residues: CASSPWNTEAFF.

The chain recombines TRBV10-1 with TRBJ1-1, with unresolved D. Germline V CDR1 and CDR2: WNHNN, SYGVQD (reference sequence). This CDR3 spans 15 amino acids. V lost 0 bases to trimming and J lost 3 bases, with 11 bases between them. CDR3 DNA sequence: TGCGCCAGCAGTGAGTCTTTGAGGGTTGACACTGAAGCTTTCTTT. This gives the protein CASSESLRVDTEAFF.

V usage is TRBV4-3 and J usage is TRBJ1-5; a weak D match, TRBD1 (6 bases). The CDR3 is 15 amino acids. Germline V gene lookup returns CDR1 LGHNA and CDR2 YSLEER. Between the trimmed V and J ends, which lost 2 bases and 9 bases, there was a span of 17 bases. The CDR3 sequence is CASSQRLQGQWPQHF. Here the CDR3 DNA reads TGCGCCAGCAGCCAAAGGCTGCAGGGGCAATGGCCCCAGCATTTT.

The chain is built from TRBV28 and TRBJ1-2, with D perhaps TRBD1 (5 bases). Trimming cost V 6 bases and J 8 bases, with 13 bases left between them. The germline V gene has CDR1 MDHEN and CDR2 SYDVKM. This CDR3 spans 12 amino acids. CDR3 residues: CASSRSGSGYTF. CDR3 coding DNA: TGTGCCAGCAGCCGATCAGGGTCCGGCTACACCTTC.

The chain carries TRBV6-6 and TRBJ1-2, with 7 bases aligning to TRBD1. Germline loops: CDR1 MNHNY, CDR2 SVGAGI (reference sequence). V was pared by 6 bases and J by 2 bases, with 6 bases of the junction left unmatched. The CDR3 has 14 residues. Here the CDR3 DNA reads TGTGCCAGCAGGCCTCCGGGACAGAACTATGGCTACACCTTC. Its translation is CASRPPGQNYGYTF.

This chain links TRBV28 with TRBJ2-5, with 7 bases lining up with TRBD2. The V gene's germline CDR1 is MDHEN and CDR2 SYDVKM. This CDR3 has 17 residues. J gave up 0 bases and V 1 base, and 8 bases lay outside the gene matches. CDR3 protein: CASSLYEAGDDQETQYF. CDR3 coding DNA: TGTGCCAGCAGTTTATACGAGGCGGGAGATGACCAAGAGACCCAGTACTTC. The variable domain in full, completed from reference TRBV28 and TRBJ2-5, reads DVKVTQSSRYLVKRTGEKVFLECVQDMDHENMFWYRQDPGLGLRLIYFSYDVKMKEKGDIPEGYSVSREKKERFSLILESASTNQTSMYLCASSLYEAGDDQETQYFGPGTRLLVL.

This rearrangement joins TRBV19 to TRBJ1-5; TRBD1 aligns across 9 bases. The CDR3 is 15 residues long. Germline V gene data show CDR1 as LNHDA and CDR2 as SQIVND (reference sequence). V lost 5 bases and J lost 0; bases outside the gene matches: 2. The CDR3 sequence is CASSRQGDSNQPQHF. The CDR3 DNA follows: TGTGCCAGTAGTCGACAGGGGGATAGCAATCAGCCCCAGCATTTT.

This clone was seen a few times. The CDR3 DNA follows: TGCGCCAGCAGCCCTGGGCCCCCCGAAGATGAGCAGTTCTTC. Its protein product is CASSPGPPEDEQFF. This sequence joins TRBV5-1 and TRBJ2-1; D gene ambiguous. The CDR3 has 14 residues. Trimming shortened V by 4 bases and J by 8 bases, and 16 bases separated the two germline ends. CDR1 and CDR2 from the germline V gene are SGHRS and YFSETQ.

Concerning this clone itself: Other DNA sequences from this sample encode an identical CDR3 as well. The chain carries TRBV5-1 and TRBJ2-5, with D unresolved. The V gene lost 5 bases and the J gene lost 1 base, with 3 bases spanning the gap. The CDR3 contains 11 residues. Germline V CDR1 and CDR2: SGHRS, YFSETQ. The CDR3 DNA is TGCGCCAGCAGGGCCCAAGAGACCCAGTACTTC. Residues: CASRAQETQYF. The variable domain in full, completed from reference TRBV5-1 and TRBJ2-5, reads KAGVTQTPRYLIKTRGQQVTLSCSPISGHRSVSWYQQTPGQGLQFLFEYFSETQRNKGNFPGRFSGRQFSNSRSEMNVSTLELGDSALYLCASRAQETQYFGPGTRLLVL.

The V gene is TRBV14, the J gene TRBJ2-7, with 10 bases fitting TRBD1. The CDR3 consists of 17 residues. The V segment lost 2 bases and the J segment 4 bases; nucleotides outside the gene matches: 11. Germline V gene lookup returns CDR1 SGHDN and CDR2 FVKESK. The CDR3 here is CASSQHNGQGGLYEQYF. For the CDR3, the DNA is TGTGCCAGCAGCCAACACAACGGACAGGGGGGATTATACGAGCAGTACTTC.

This clone was found once. V gene TRBV5-5 combines with J gene TRBJ1-2, with TRBD1 matching 8 bases. V trimming: 3 bases; J trimming: 4 bases; junction bases outside the gene matches: 5. The CDR3 has 14 residues. Germline V gives CDR1 SGHKS, CDR2 YYEKEE (reference sequence). The CDR3 loop is CASSSTGAFYGYTF. The CDR3 nucleotides are TGTGCCAGCAGCTCGACAGGGGCGTTCTATGGCTACACCTTC.

The rearrangement uses TRBV28 and TRBJ1-5; unclear D gene. V lost 6 bases and J lost 4, with 13 bases in between. CDR1 is MDHEN, CDR2 SYDVKM, per germline. The CDR3 runs 14 residues. The CDR3 protein is CASRIGSGNQPQHF. The CDR3 DNA reads TGTGCCAGCAGAATAGGGTCGGGAAATCAGCCCCAGCATTTT. Drawing the rest from reference TRBV28 and TRBJ1-5, the complete variable domain is DVKVTQSSRYLVKRTGEKVFLECVQDMDHENMFWYRQDPGLGLRLIYFSYDVKMKEKGDIPEGYSVSREKKERFSLILESASTNQTSMYLCASRIGSGNQPQHFGDGTRLSIL.

In this sample, this clone turned up a few times. The gene calls are TRBV7-2 and TRBJ2-7, with D perhaps TRBD1 (6 bases). The CDR3 loop spans 15 amino acids. V lost 5 bases and J 4 bases, leaving 18 bases between the germline ends. The germline V gene encodes CDR1 SGHTA and CDR2 FQGNSA. This CDR3 is CASSAWDIGSYEQYF. Here the CDR3 DNA reads TGTGCCAGCAGCGCGTGGGACATCGGTTCGTACGAGCAGTACTTC.

This sequence joins TRBV7-3 and TRBJ2-7, with D maybe TRBD2 (6 bases). CDR3 length: 17 amino acids. V lost 0 bases and J 3 bases, leaving 18 bases between the germline ends. The germline V gene encodes CDR1 SGHTA and CDR2 FQGTGA. The CDR3 DNA reads TGTGCCAGCAGCTTAACCCCTCTTGGGGCGGGGAACTACGAGCAGTACTTC. Its translation is CASSLTPLGAGNYEQYF.

V gene TRBV4-3 combines with J gene TRBJ2-3; D not certain. This CDR3 has 14 amino acids. Germline-derived CDR1 and CDR2 are LGHNA and YSLEER. The V gene lost 0 bases and the J gene lost 2 bases, with 6 bases spanning the gap. CDR3 loop: CASSQDLVTDTQYF. The CDR3 DNA is TGCGCCAGCAGCCAAGATCTAGTCACAGATACGCAGTATTTT.

In this sample, this clone turned up a few times. The CDR3 sequence: CASSVLTGEYSPLHF. Here the CDR3 DNA reads TGTGCCAGCAGTGTACTGACAGGGGAATATTCACCCCTCCACTTT. The rearrangement uses TRBV6-1 and TRBJ1-6; 8 bases line up with TRBD1. V shed 4 bases, J shed 8 bases, and the junction held 7 bases outside the gene matches. Per the germline V gene, CDR1 is MNHNS and CDR2 is SASEGT. The CDR3 is 15 amino acids.

The V gene is TRBV5-6, the J gene TRBJ2-1; 7 bases match TRBD2. CDR3 length equals 13 residues. The V gene's germline CDR1 is SGHDT and CDR2 YYEEEE. J was trimmed by 10 bases and V by 4 bases; bases with no gene match: 8. In nucleotides, the CDR3 is TGTGCCAGCAGCAGGTTGAGGGGAGGGGAGCAGTTCTTC. This sequence encodes CASSRLRGGEQFF.

V and J are TRBV10-1 and TRBJ2-4; TRBD2 might be the D (7 bases). The CDR3 runs 13 residues. Germline lookup yields CDR1 WNHNN and CDR2 SYGVQD (reference sequence). The V and J ends lost 1 base and 9 bases respectively, with 10 bases between them. The DNA of the CDR3 is TGCGCCAGCAGTGAGTACAGGGAGGGCATTCAGTACTTC. This encodes CASSEYREGIQYF.

The chain has TRBV5-1 and TRBJ2-1; 13 positions agree with TRBD2. Per germline, CDR1 SGHRS and CDR2 YFSETQ. CDR3 length: 15 residues. Trimming removed 4 bases from V and 9 bases from J; junction bases left unmatched: 7. The CDR3 loop is CASSEGLAGEAEQFF. CDR3 coding DNA: TGCGCCAGCAGCGAAGGACTAGCGGGAGAGGCTGAGCAGTTCTTC.